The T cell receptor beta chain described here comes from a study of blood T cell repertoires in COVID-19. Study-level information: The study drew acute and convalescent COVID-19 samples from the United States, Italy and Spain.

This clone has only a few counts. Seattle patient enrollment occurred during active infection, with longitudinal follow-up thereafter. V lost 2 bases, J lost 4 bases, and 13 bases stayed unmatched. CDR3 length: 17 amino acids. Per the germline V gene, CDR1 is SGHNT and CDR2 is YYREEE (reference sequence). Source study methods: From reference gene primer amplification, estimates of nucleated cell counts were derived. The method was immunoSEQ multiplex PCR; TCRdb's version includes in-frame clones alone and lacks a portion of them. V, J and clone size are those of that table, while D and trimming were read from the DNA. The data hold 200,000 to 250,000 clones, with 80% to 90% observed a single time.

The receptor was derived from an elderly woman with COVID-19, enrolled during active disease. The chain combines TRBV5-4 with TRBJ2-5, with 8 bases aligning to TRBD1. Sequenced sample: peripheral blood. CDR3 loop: CASSFKGRGLMGETQYF. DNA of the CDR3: TGTGCCAGCAGCTTCAAGGGCAGGGGGCTTATGGGAGAGACCCAGTACTTC.